This is a list of T cell receptor beta chains from one sample in a study of T cells in Graves' hyperthyroidism and ophthalmopathy. TCRdb redid the calling of the multiplex PCR reads with MiXCR, one entry per CDR3 protein. The sample includes fewer than 450,000 distinct CDR3 sequences, 17% of them seen just once. Sequencing was done on a sample of blood. The receptors come from a woman under 40 with Graves' hyperthyroidism that later progressed to Graves' ophthalmopathy. Each CDR3 is given with its conserved first and last residue. The order of the fields is V gene, D gene, J gene, clone size, CDR3 DNA, CDR3 protein. A D gene is named only where the DNA matches it firmly. Clone sizes are given selectively: once, few, many, or a class where the clone is expanded.

v_call: TRBV7-9; d_call: -; j_call: TRBJ2-5; clone_size: -; cdr3_nt: TGTGCCAGCAGCCTCCCAGAGTACCAAGAGACCCAGTACTTC; cdr3_aa: CASSLPEYQETQYF
v_call: TRBV24-1; d_call: TRBD2; j_call: TRBJ2-1; clone_size: many; cdr3_nt: TGTGCCACCAGTGAATCTACGGGACTAGCAATCAATGAGCAGTTCTTC; cdr3_aa: CATSESTGLAINEQFF
v_call: TRBV3-1; d_call: -; j_call: TRBJ2-1; clone_size: once; cdr3_nt: TGTGCCAGCAGCCAAGTAAGCCAGCTCTACCTCTACAATGAGCAGTTCTTC; cdr3_aa: CASSQVSQLYLYNEQFF
v_call: TRBV10-3; d_call: -; j_call: TRBJ1-5; clone_size: many; cdr3_nt: TGTGCCATCAGTGCAGGAGGGTTGAACCAGCCCCAGCATTTT; cdr3_aa: CAISAGGLNQPQHF
v_call: TRBV5-1; d_call: -; j_call: TRBJ2-1; clone_size: many; cdr3_nt: TGCGCCAGCAGCTTGGCGGCGGGGTTATACAATGAGCAGTTCTTC; cdr3_aa: CASSLAAGLYNEQFF
v_call: TRBV19; d_call: TRBD1; j_call: TRBJ2-5; clone_size: few; cdr3_nt: TGTGCCAGCCAACTGGGACAGGGGAGGGAGACCCAGTACTTC; cdr3_aa: CASQLGQGRETQYF
v_call: TRBV20-1; d_call: -; j_call: TRBJ2-5; clone_size: many; cdr3_nt: TGCAGTGCTAACACCGAGGGCTATCGGGAGACCCAGTACTTC; cdr3_aa: CSANTEGYRETQYF
v_call: TRBV5-1; d_call: TRBD2; j_call: TRBJ2-5; clone_size: -; cdr3_nt: TGCGCCGTGGGGACTAGCGGGACGGGCCGAGAGACCCAGTACTTC; cdr3_aa: CAVGTSGTGRETQYF
v_call: TRBV2; d_call: -; j_call: TRBJ2-1; clone_size: many; cdr3_nt: TGTGCCAGCCCCCCATGGGGTTCGTTCGGAGAGCAGTTCTTC; cdr3_aa: CASPPWGSFGEQFF
v_call: TRBV5-1; d_call: -; j_call: TRBJ2-5; clone_size: -; cdr3_nt: TGCGCCAGCAGCGCCAACGTGAGCTTTGGGGAGACCCAGTACTTC; cdr3_aa: CASSANVSFGETQYF
v_call: TRBV7-9; d_call: -; j_call: TRBJ2-7; clone_size: many; cdr3_nt: TGTGCCAGCAGCTTAGCGCAGGGCAGCGAGCAGTACTTC; cdr3_aa: CASSLAQGSEQYF
v_call: TRBV20-1; d_call: TRBD2; j_call: TRBJ2-5; clone_size: many; cdr3_nt: TGCAGTGCTAGCGACCTAGCGGGGATGTACCAAGAGACCCAGTACTTC; cdr3_aa: CSASDLAGMYQETQYF
v_call: TRBV5-6; d_call: -; j_call: TRBJ2-1; clone_size: few; cdr3_nt: TGTGCCAGCAGCTTGGGAATTGGGGTGAATGAGCAGTTCTTC; cdr3_aa: CASSLGIGVNEQFF
v_call: TRBV2; d_call: TRBD1; j_call: TRBJ1-6; clone_size: many; cdr3_nt: TGTGCCAGCAACTACTTGGGACAGGGGGAGGCTTCACCCCTCCACTTT; cdr3_aa: CASNYLGQGEASPLHF
v_call: TRBV7-2; d_call: -; j_call: TRBJ1-6; clone_size: few; cdr3_nt: TGTGCCAGCAGCTTAGGCGAGGGCGCAGGATTTTCACCCCTCCACTTT; cdr3_aa: CASSLGEGAGFSPLHF
v_call: TRBV6-6; d_call: TRBD2; j_call: TRBJ2-2; clone_size: -; cdr3_nt: TGTGCCAGCAGTTACTCTGCGGGAGGGTACACCGGGGAGCTGTTTTTT; cdr3_aa: CASSYSAGGYTGELFF
v_call: TRBV28; d_call: TRBD2; j_call: TRBJ2-1; clone_size: many; cdr3_nt: TGTGCCAGCAACGAGGGAGGGCCCCTCAATGAGCAGTTCTTC; cdr3_aa: CASNEGGPLNEQFF
v_call: TRBV6-2/TRBV6-3; d_call: -; j_call: TRBJ1-5; clone_size: few; cdr3_nt: TGTGCCAGCAGTTACTCTCGGGGTCGAAATCAGCCCCAGCATTTT; cdr3_aa: CASSYSRGRNQPQHF
v_call: TRBV19; d_call: -; j_call: TRBJ1-1; clone_size: -; cdr3_nt: TGTGCCAGTACCAGCCTTCCCGGACGGGGTTTTACTGAAGCTTTCTTT; cdr3_aa: CASTSLPGRGFTEAFF
v_call: TRBV20-1; d_call: TRBD1; j_call: TRBJ1-1; clone_size: many; cdr3_nt: TGCAGTGCTAGAAAATACGGGACAGGGGACCGTGAAGCTTTCTTT; cdr3_aa: CSARKYGTGDREAFF
v_call: TRBV4-1; d_call: -; j_call: TRBJ1-1; clone_size: few; cdr3_nt: TGCGCCAGCAGCCAAGACTGGAGAACCTTGAACACTGAAGCTTTCTTT; cdr3_aa: CASSQDWRTLNTEAFF